This TCR beta chain was captured in a study of yellow fever vaccine responses in identical twins. A single record per CDR3 protein comes from TCRdb applying MiXCR to the RT-PCR reads. The profile shows 17,000 or so distinct CDR3 sequences, around 72% of them singletons. Germline CDR1 and CDR2: SGHAT and FQNNGV. This CDR3 is 12 amino acids long. Trimming took off 2 bases at V and 7 bases at J, with 9 bases between the two ends. As concerns this clonotype: What it binds is unknown.

Whole-study results and caveats: Twins' T cell vaccine responses reportedly looked partly convergent, partly personalized.

This sample comprised T cells from blood (PBMCs), unsorted or a sorted subset (not recorded which), obtained before or after yellow fever vaccination (not recorded which). The sequence was obtained from a woman younger than 30 who received the yellow fever vaccine. This chain links TRBV11-2 with TRBJ2-7; no firm D call. The chain's CDR3 is CASSLSPGEQYF. The CDR3 coding sequence is TGTGCCAGCAGCTTATCTCCCGGGGAGCAGTACTTC.